These 13 T cell receptor beta chains originate from one sample sequenced in a study of cytomegalovirus exposure and HLA in healthy donors. PCR amplification relied on 60 Vbeta primers (plus 13 Jbeta primers). Here immunoSEQ multiplex PCR was the method, and the copy in TCRdb shows in-frame clones only, minus some. The sample carries 200,000 to 250,000 clones, around four fifths recorded once. The sequenced material came from PBMCs. The receptors were gathered from a woman between 40 and 55 years old in good health and CMV-seronegative.

With respect to this clone: One base away lies a much larger clone, so this may be a sequencing read error. The V call is TRBV5-6, the J call TRBJ1-1, with 8 nucleotides matching TRBD1. Germline lookup yields CDR1 SGHDT and CDR2 YYEEEE. V was clipped by 5 bases and J by 0 bases; unmatched bases: 6. The CDR3 sequence is 15 residues long. The CDR3 loop reads CASSYRDRLNTEAFF. CDR3 coding DNA: TGTGCCAGCAGTTACCGGGACAGGTTGAACACTGAAGCTTTCTTT.

This rearrangement joins TRBV27 to TRBJ1-2; 11 bases are shared with TRBD1. Germline V gene data show CDR1 as MNHEY and CDR2 as SMNVEV (reference sequence). This CDR3 region has 15 residues. V lost 2 bases, J lost 5 bases, and 4 bases stayed unmatched. This CDR3 reads CASSLSGQGAYGYTF. CDR3 nucleotides: TGTGCCAGCAGTTTAAGCGGACAGGGGGCTTATGGCTACACCTTC.

The sample holds one count of this clone. The chain employs TRBV6-1 and TRBJ2-7; D is perhaps TRBD2 (5 bases). From germline, CDR1 is MNHNS and CDR2 SASEGT. Trimming removed 0 bases from V and 3 bases from J, with 15 bases in between. The CDR3 is 16 residues long. As DNA, the CDR3 is TGTGCCAGCAGTGAAGCTGGCACTAGTGGGTTCTACGAGCAGTACTTC. It encodes CASSEAGTSGFYEQYF.

The chain uses TRBV9 and TRBJ1-5; 9 nucleotides line up with TRBD1. CDR3 size: 15 residues. Germline CDR1 reads SGDLS; CDR2 reads YYNGEE. V lost 3 bases to trimming and J lost 7 bases; unmatched junction nucleotides: 8. CDR3 sequence: CASSGDRAAGQPQHF. In DNA form, the CDR3 reads TGTGCCAGCAGCGGGGACAGGGCCGCAGGGCAGCCCCAGCATTTT.

This clone has a single count. Sequence at one end of the junction differs from germline and may be a read error. Other DNA sequences in the sample encode the same CDR3. V is TRBV7-9 and J is TRBJ2-3, with D tentatively TRBD2 (6 bases). The CDR3 consists of 14 residues. Germline CDR1 and CDR2: SEHNR and FQNEAQ (reference sequence). DNA of the CDR3: TGCGCCAGCAGCTTTTGGAGGGCAGGAGATACGCAGTATTTT. This sequence encodes CASSFWRAGDTQYF.

The CDR3, as DNA: TGCGCCAGCAGCCAAGACCCACCCGGGGGACTGTTCAATGAGCAGTTCTTC. This translates into CASSQDPPGGLFNEQFF. The rearrangement joins TRBV4-1 to TRBJ2-1; a weak D match, TRBD2 (6 bases). There are 17 residues in the CDR3. Trimming stripped 0 bases from V and 6 bases from J, with 18 bases between. From germline, CDR1 is MGHRA and CDR2 YSYEKL.

The V gene is TRBV7-3, the J gene TRBJ2-3; a weak D match, TRBD2 (5 bases). Trimming shortened V by 4 bases and J by 5 bases, and 7 bases separated the two germline ends. The length of the CDR3 is 12 residues. Per the germline V gene, CDR1 is SGHTA and CDR2 is FQGTGA. This chain's CDR3 is CASSSEGDTQYF. The CDR3 nucleotides are TGTGCCAGCAGCTCAGAGGGAGATACGCAGTATTTT.

The gene calls are TRBV29-1 and TRBJ2-5; TRBD2 matches at 7 bases. The DNA end favors TRBJ2-7, so the J call may be wrong. The CDR3 runs 15 residues. The germline V gene encodes CDR1 SQVTM and CDR2 ANQGSEA. The CDR3 DNA reads TGCAGCGTTGATGCGTCTAGCGGTCTTTCCTACGAGCAGTACTTC. It translates to CSVDASSGLSYEQYF.

In this sample, this clone turned up once. Other DNA sequences from this sample encode an identical CDR3 as well. The V gene is TRBV30, the J gene TRBJ2-5, with 12 bases identical to TRBD2. The DNA end favors TRBJ2-7, so the J call may be wrong. Germline V CDR1 and CDR2: GTSNPN, SVGIG (reference sequence). The length of the CDR3 is 15 residues. CDR3 sequence: CAWSVLAGGPYEQYF. CDR3 bases: TGTGCCTGGAGTGTACTAGCGGGAGGACCCTACGAGCAGTACTTC.

The chain links TRBV6-1 to TRBJ1-4, with TRBD1 identical over 9 bases. The V segment lost 10 bases and the J segment 10 bases; nucleotides outside the gene matches: 10. CDR1 is MNHNS, CDR2 SASEGT, per germline. The CDR3 length is 13 residues. The CDR3 sequence is CATTRDREGKLFF. CDR3 nucleotide sequence: TGTGCCACAACTCGGGACAGGGAAGGAAAACTGTTTTTT.

The chain employs TRBV19 and TRBJ2-2; TRBD2 agrees at 8 bases. This CDR3 contains 17 residues. Germline V gene sequence: CDR1 LNHDA, CDR2 SQIVND (reference sequence). The J segment lost 5 bases and the V segment lost 5 bases, leaving 13 bases of the junction unmatched. CDR3 nucleotide sequence: TGTGCCAGTAGTCCTTCCGGGAGGGCCGTGGGAACCGGGGAGCTGTTTTTT. Its translation: CASSPSGRAVGTGELFF.

The table lists this clone with a few counts. This chain links TRBV2 with TRBJ2-1, with TRBD2 as a possible D gene (6 bases). Germline assignment: CDR1 SNHLY and CDR2 FYNNEI. The CDR3 is 15 amino acids. V lost 3 bases and J 2 bases, leaving 11 bases between the germline ends. The CDR3 nucleotides read TGTGCCAGCAGTGAGGACTATCGTGCCTACAATGAGCAGTTCTTC. Translation gives CASSEDYRAYNEQFF. Based on the CDR3 plus reference TRBV2 and TRBJ2-1, the full variable domain is EPEVTQTPSHQVTQMGQEVILRCVPISNHLYFYWYRQILGQKVEFLVSFYNNEISEKSEIFDDQFSVERPDGSNFTLKIRSTKLEDSAMYFCASSEDYRAYNEQFFGPGTRLTVL.

This clone was seen just once. The V gene is TRBV27, the J gene TRBJ1-5; possibly TRBD1 for D (5 bases). Germline V gene sequence: CDR1 MNHEY, CDR2 SMNVEV (reference sequence). The CDR3 has 13 amino acids. The ends were cut back, 5 bases at V and 6 bases at J, with 11 bases in the middle. CDR3 loop: CASSTGGGQPQHF. CDR3 in DNA: TGTGCCAGCAGTACCGGGGGGGGTCAGCCCCAGCATTTT.